This TCR beta chain was profiled in a study of type 1 and type 2 diabetes patients (TCRdb year 2016). With respect to the entire study: About 10 type 1 diabetes patients, a few type 2 diabetes patients and about 6 nondiabetic controls, all recruited in China, made up the cohort. Across the study, CD4+ and CD8+ T cells were positively selected from PBMCs by means of CD4 or CD8 MicroBeads on MACS columns. A total of roughly 20,000,000 paired-end reads was generated across the whole study. The study profiled TCRbeta repertoires by high-throughput sequencing to compare type 1 diabetes, type 2 diabetes and nondiabetic individuals. For the type 1 diabetes patients, the type 2 diabetes patients acted as a disease comparison group. V gene usage was similar between roughly 22-cycle and approximately 23-cycle amplification, suggesting similar primer efficiencies and random PCR bias. Sequencing of the TCRbeta libraries was paired-end and was performed on Illumina HiSeq 2000 or MiSeq instruments.

Standard classification criteria for type 1 or type 2 diabetes were met by all diabetic patients, and glucose and C-peptide were assessed by WHO-recommended methods. Exclusion applied to any donor with other autoimmune diseases or infections within the previous four weeks. An approximately 10-milliliter sample of peripheral blood was drawn from every participant. LymphoPrep density separation was used to isolate PBMCs. The instrument was an Illumina MiSeq. Genomic DNA from sorted T cell subsets was used as template for TCRbeta CDR3 amplification. The TCRbeta CDR3 region was amplified by multiplex PCR with 30 forward and 13 reverse primers. PCR products were purified with AMPure XP beads, after which indices and adaptors were added in a second approximately 25-cycle PCR. Before sequencing, the libraries were purified from gel with the QIAquick Gel Extraction Kit. Under the source paper's analysis protocol: Paired-end reads were merged using FLASH and were aligned with IgBLAST to IMGT V, D and J germline references. After reads whose alignment identity to germline references fell below 70% were discarded, around 11,000,000 reads remained study-wide. CDR3 boundaries, reading frame and productivity were assigned following IMGT definitions. Highly-expanded clones were defined as clones at or above 1% of reads, and diversity was measured by normalized Shannon entropy. Group differences in Shannon entropy were tested with unpaired two-tailed t-tests. TCRdb's own reprocessing of the public reads used fastp at Q25 and MiXCR and kept productive beta chains. Every CDR3 protein is listed once, alongside the most common genes and DNA of its rows. The V and J calls and clone size come from TCRdb's table, not from the authors' own analysis. For this sample there are about 290,000 distinct CDR3 sequences; roughly 50% appear just once. The ten largest make up around 13% of the sample.

Points on this clonotype: Its antigen is currently not known. No much larger clonotype is one base removed from it; base qualities were not supplied.

Findings and caveats that apply to the study as a whole: Type 2 diabetes repertoires showed high diversity, significantly greater than type 1 diabetes repertoires in both CD4+ and CD8+ T cells. Study groups were not matched for age and gender, which possibly biased interpretation. Because only a limited number of T2D and control samples were sequenced, some T1D-only HECs might also appear in more T2D or control samples. Highly correlated V and J gene usage patterns were observed for type 2 diabetes and control samples, with an average of roughly 0.97 between samples. Type 2 diabetes patients had few highly-expanded CD4+ clones (median one), and those clones made up a median roughly 4% of reads.

This sequence originates from a man younger than 30 with type 2 diabetes. The sequenced material came from peripheral blood mononuclear cells (PBMCs).

DNA sequence: TGTGCCAGCAGTGAAGACAGGGCCTACGAGCAGTACTTC. This is translated as CASSEDRAYEQYF. The chain uses TRBV2 and TRBJ2-7; the D segment could be TRBD1, given 6 matching bases. Trimming at the junction amounts to 1 base on V and 2 bases on J, and the germline ends lie 6 bases apart. There are 13 amino acids in the CDR3, from cysteine to phenylalanine inclusive. Only CDR3 DNA is held: 39 bases, read in frame from base 1. In the germline V gene, CDR1 corresponds to SNHLY and CDR2 to FYNNEI.